A single sample is the source of the 16 T cell receptor beta chains below, sequenced in a study of blood T cells in healthy people across ages. With a J-beta primer mix and a sample-barcoded 5' primer, a second PCR ran about 7 to 11 cycles. One entry per CDR3 protein results from TCRdb running MiXCR on the 5' RACE reads. The profile shows 1.5 million to 2 million distinct CDR3 sequences, about 28% of them singletons. Sequenced sample: blood. These receptors all come from a woman under 40 in good health.

This clonotype has only a few counts. The chain combines TRBV7-2 with TRBJ2-5; D may be TRBD1 or TRBD2 (6 bases each). CDR3 length: 14 residues. Deletions cut 4 bases from V and 3 bases from J, with 12 bases between. From germline, CDR1 is SGHTA and CDR2 FQGNSA. The CDR3 DNA reads as TGTGCCAGCAGCTCGGGGGCATCGAAAGAGACCCAGTACTTC. Translation gives CASSSGASKETQYF.

Notes on this clonotype: A clone one base away is much larger, so this may be a read error. The genes are TRBV20-1 and TRBJ2-5, with D uncertain. The ends were cut back, 4 bases at V and 11 bases at J, with 17 bases in the middle. The CDR3 consists of 12 residues. Germline values: CDR1 DFQATT, CDR2 SNEGSKA (reference sequence). CDR3 residues: CSATQTRDEQYF. The CDR3 region has the DNA TGCAGTGCTACGCAGACCCGCGATGAGCAGTACTTC.

The chain links TRBV5-1 to TRBJ2-7, with D tentatively TRBD2 (6 bases). The CDR3 runs 15 residues. The germline V and J ends were trimmed by 0 bases and 2 bases, with 12 bases remaining between them. Germline CDR1 is SGHRS and CDR2 is YFSETQ. The CDR3 region has the DNA TGCGCCAGCAGCTTGGCCGGGACTTCCCCCTACGAGCAGTACTTC. It translates to CASSLAGTSPYEQYF. Filled out from reference TRBV5-1 and TRBJ2-7, the complete variable domain reads KAGVTQTPRYLIKTRGQQVTLSCSPISGHRSVSWYQQTPGQGLQFLFEYFSETQRNKGNFPGRFSGRQFSNSRSEMNVSTLELGDSALYLCASSLAGTSPYEQYFGPGTRLTVT.

On this clonotype itself: A much more abundant neighbour one base away suggests this may be a read error. The chain has TRBV7-2 and TRBJ2-7; D is uncertain. The CDR3 runs 14 residues. CDR1 and CDR2 from the germline V gene are SGHTA and FQGNSA. CDR3 amino acids: CVSSLGVGTYEQYF. In DNA form, the CDR3 reads TGTGTCAGCAGCTTAGGAGTGGGGACCTACGAGCAGTACTTC.

On this clonotype itself: The missing conserved phenylalanine or tryptophan at the end of this CDR3 makes a read error likely. This sequence joins TRBV6-4 and TRBJ2-1, with D tentatively TRBD2 (6 bases). The V gene's germline CDR1 is MRHNA and CDR2 SNTAGT. This CDR3 has 14 amino acids. Deletions cut 6 bases from V and 0 bases from J, with 9 bases between. The CDR3 bases are TGTGCCAGCAGCGTGGGGGGCTCCTACAATGAGCAGTTCTTA. Translating gives CASSVGGSYNEQFL.

This clonotype occurred once. This may stem from a read error, because a much larger clone lies one nucleotide away. This chain connects TRBV20-1 to TRBJ2-5, with TRBD2 identical over 13 bases. The better agreement between TRBJ2-7 and the DNA end casts doubt on the J call. This CDR3 is 15 amino acids long. Germline CDR1 DFQATT, CDR2 SNEGSKA (reference sequence). The CDR3 region is CSASMWTSGRYEQYF. The CDR3 DNA sequence: TGCAGTGCTAGCATGTGGACTAGCGGGAGATACGAGCAGTACTTC.

The J gene is TRBJ2-7, the V gene TRBV7-2; 10 bases are shared with TRBD2. Germline values: CDR1 SGHTA, CDR2 FQGNSA. CDR3 length: 15 amino acids. The trim removed 3 bases at V and 5 bases at J, leaving 7 bases unmatched. In nucleotides, the CDR3 is TGTGCCAGCAGCTTCCGAGCGGGAGGGCTAGACGAGCAGTACTTC. It translates to CASSFRAGGLDEQYF.

V and J are TRBV20-1 and TRBJ2-7, with 9 bases fitting TRBD2. Trimming cost V 3 bases and J 3 bases; bases outside gene matches: 3. This CDR3 has 13 amino acids. The germline CDR1 and CDR2 sequences are DFQATT and SNEGSKA (reference sequence). CDR3 sequence reads: CSASRREGYEQYF. For the CDR3, the DNA is TGCAGTGCTAGTCGGCGGGAGGGCTACGAGCAGTACTTC.

The chain couples TRBV4-3 to TRBJ2-1; 11 positions agree with TRBD2. The V segment lost 0 bases and the J segment 5 bases; nucleotides outside the gene matches: 9. Looked up from germline, CDR1 is LGHNA and CDR2 is YSLEER. The CDR3 is made up of 18 amino acids. The CDR3 reads CASSQDGIGTSGDNEQFF. The CDR3 nucleotides read TGCGCCAGCAGCCAAGATGGGATAGGGACTAGCGGCGACAATGAGCAGTTCTTC.

The chain employs TRBV6-2 or TRBV6-3 and TRBJ2-7, with D maybe TRBD1 (6 bases). This CDR3 has 16 amino acids. Germline loops: CDR1 MNHEY, CDR2 SVGEGT. Trimming cost V 6 bases and J 2 bases, with 20 bases left between them. CDR3 DNA sequence: TGTGCCAGCAGACAAATTGCTGGGGGCAAACCCTACGAGCAGTACTTC. Residues: CASRQIAGGKPYEQYF.

This clonotype has just a few counts. The chain's CDR3 is CASSLEQVPYYEQYF. The CDR3 DNA is TGTGCCAGCAGCTTAGAGCAGGTACCGTACTACGAGCAGTACTTC. J is TRBJ2-7 and V is TRBV7-9; D gene unclear. CDR1 is SEHNR, CDR2 FQNEAQ, per germline (reference sequence). The CDR3 length is 15 residues. The V end was cut by 1 base, the J end by 3 bases, with 13 bases between.

This clonotype showed up many times. V usage is TRBV29-1 and J usage is TRBJ2-1; TRBD1 is a possible D gene (6 bases). Germline V CDR1 and CDR2: SQVTM, ANQGSEA. The CDR3 contains 14 residues. Trimming pared 7 bases from V and 2 bases from J, leaving 15 bases between. In nucleotides, the CDR3 is TGCAGCGGTGCGGCACAGGGAACCTACAATGAGCAGTTCTTC. Translation: CSGAAQGTYNEQFF.

About this clonotype itself: This sequence may be a read error, since a much larger clone differs from it by one base. The chain recombines TRBV5-5 with TRBJ2-7; TRBD1 matches 9 bases. The CDR3 totals 16 residues. From germline, CDR1 is SGHKS and CDR2 YYEKEE (reference sequence). The CDR3 nucleotides are TGTGCCAGCAGCTTGGCCGCAGGACAGGGGATCTACGTGCAGTACTTC. Protein product: CASSLAAGQGIYVQYF.

This clonotype was seen a few times. This chain links TRBV5-1 with TRBJ2-1; D unresolved. V gave up 0 bases and J gave up 8 bases, with 12 bases separating them. CDR1 and CDR2 from the germline V gene are SGHRS and YFSETQ. CDR3 length: 14 amino acids. The CDR3 region is CASSLGSLTDEQFF. CDR3 sequence (DNA): TGCGCCAGCAGCTTGGGATCCCTTACGGATGAGCAGTTCTTC.

In this sample, this clonotype turned up a few times. This sequence joins TRBV10-1 and TRBJ2-3; D unclear. This CDR3 is 13 amino acids long. Trimming took 6 bases from V and 2 from J, leaving 9 bases between them. Germline values: CDR1 WNHNN, CDR2 SYGVQD (reference sequence). The CDR3 sequence is CASSSDLTDTQYF. The CDR3 nucleotides read TGCGCCAGCAGCTCAGACCTCACAGATACGCAGTATTTT.

The sample holds one count of this clonotype. This chain connects TRBV12-3 or TRBV12-4 to TRBJ1-1; D gene ambiguous. This CDR3 comprises 15 residues. The ends were cut back, 4 bases at V and 6 bases at J, with 18 bases in the middle. The CDR3 sequence: CASSSAGRVRAEAFF. The DNA for the CDR3 is TGTGCCAGCAGTTCGGCAGGAAGAGTGAGGGCTGAAGCTTTCTTT.